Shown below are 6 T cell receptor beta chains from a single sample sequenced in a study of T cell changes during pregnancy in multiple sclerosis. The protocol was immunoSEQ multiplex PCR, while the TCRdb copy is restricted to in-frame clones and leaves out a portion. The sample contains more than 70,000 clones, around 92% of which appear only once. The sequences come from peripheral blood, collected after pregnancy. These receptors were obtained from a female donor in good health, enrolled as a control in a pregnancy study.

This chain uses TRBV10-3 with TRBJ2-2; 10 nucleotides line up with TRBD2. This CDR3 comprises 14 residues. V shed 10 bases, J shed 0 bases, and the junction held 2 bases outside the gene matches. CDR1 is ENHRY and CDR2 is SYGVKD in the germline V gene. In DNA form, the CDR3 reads TGTGCCACGCTAGCGGGGGCGAACACCGGGGAGCTGTTTTTT. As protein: CATLAGANTGELFF.

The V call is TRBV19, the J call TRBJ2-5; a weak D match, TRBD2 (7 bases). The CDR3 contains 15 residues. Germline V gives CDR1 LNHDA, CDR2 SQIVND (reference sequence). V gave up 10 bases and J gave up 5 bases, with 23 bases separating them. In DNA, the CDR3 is TGTGCCACGAGAGGGGGGGGGTGGTTCGGGGAGACCCAGTACTTC. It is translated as CATRGGGWFGETQYF.

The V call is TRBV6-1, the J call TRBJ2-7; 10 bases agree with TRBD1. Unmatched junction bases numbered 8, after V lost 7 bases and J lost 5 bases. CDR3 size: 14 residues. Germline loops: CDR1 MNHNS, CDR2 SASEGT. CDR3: CASTTGGANNEQYF. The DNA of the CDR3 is TGTGCCAGCACGACAGGGGGCGCGAATAACGAGCAGTACTTC.

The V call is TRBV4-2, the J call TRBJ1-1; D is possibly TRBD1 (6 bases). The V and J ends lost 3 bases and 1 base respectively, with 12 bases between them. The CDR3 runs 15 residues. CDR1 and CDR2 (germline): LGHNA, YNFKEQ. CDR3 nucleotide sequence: TGTGCCAGCAGCCAGCCGGGACACCCGAACACTGAAGCTTTCTTT. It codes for CASSQPGHPNTEAFF.

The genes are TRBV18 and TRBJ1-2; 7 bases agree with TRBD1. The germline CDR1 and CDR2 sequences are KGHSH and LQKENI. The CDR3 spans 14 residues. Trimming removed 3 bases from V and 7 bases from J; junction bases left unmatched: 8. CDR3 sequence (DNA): TGTGCCAGCTCACCCACCGACAGGGAAGGTGGCTACACCTTC. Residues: CASSPTDREGGYTF.

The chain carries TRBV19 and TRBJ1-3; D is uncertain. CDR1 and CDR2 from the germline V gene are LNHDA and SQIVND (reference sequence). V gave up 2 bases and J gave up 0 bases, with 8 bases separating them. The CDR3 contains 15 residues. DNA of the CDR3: TGTGCCAGTAGTATAACCACGGGCTCTGGAAACACCATATATTTT. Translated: CASSITTGSGNTIYF.